What follows are 11 T cell receptor beta chains derived from one specimen sequenced in a study of cytomegalovirus exposure and HLA in healthy donors. Here immunoSEQ multiplex PCR was the method, and the copy in TCRdb shows in-frame clones only, minus some. The table records more than 50,000 clones, roughly 94% of them present only once. The sequenced sample was PBMCs. These receptors were taken from a man aged 18 to 30 in good health and CMV-seronegative.

This chain links TRBV4-1 with TRBJ2-5; D is unclear. CDR1 is MGHRA, CDR2 YSYEKL, per germline. This CDR3 spans 13 amino acids. V lost 1 base and J lost 4, with 7 bases in between. The CDR3 protein is CASSQVIVETQYF. CDR3 DNA: TGCGCCAGCAGCCAAGTGATAGTAGAGACCCAGTACTTC.

The V and J genes are TRBV7-2 and TRBJ2-7, with TRBD2 matching 11 bases. Trimming at V came to 10 bases and at J to 2 bases, leaving 4 bases not matched to a gene. This CDR3 is 13 amino acids long. Germline V gene lookup returns CDR1 SGHTA and CDR2 FQGNSA. The CDR3 is CATGTSGTYEQYF. In DNA, the CDR3 is TGTGCCACTGGGACTAGCGGAACCTACGAGCAGTACTTC.

The chain employs TRBV9 and TRBJ2-3; 9 bases fit TRBD1. Germline CDR1 reads SGDLS; CDR2 reads YYNGEE. Trimming cost V 3 bases and J 4 bases; bases outside gene matches: 6. This CDR3 is built from 15 residues. The CDR3 DNA sequence: TGTGCCAGCAGCGAGGGGACAGGGTTCGCAGATACGCAGTATTTT. It codes for CASSEGTGFADTQYF.

This chain links TRBV2 with TRBJ2-3; no reliable D call. The CDR3 has 15 residues. Germline V CDR1 and CDR2: SNHLY, FYNNEI. The V and J ends lost 0 bases and 0 bases respectively, with 7 bases between them. The CDR3 DNA reads as TGTGCCAGCAGTGAAGCGCTTCGGAGCACAGATACGCAGTATTTT. Protein product: CASSEALRSTDTQYF.

This clone was detected once. The chain is built from TRBV19 and TRBJ1-1; D gene uncertain. This CDR3 is built from 13 residues. V was pared by 3 bases and J by 5 bases, with 10 bases between. Germline V gene sequence: CDR1 LNHDA, CDR2 SQIVND (reference sequence). The CDR3: CASSMGGGTEAFF. DNA of the CDR3: TGTGCCAGTAGTATGGGCGGCGGGACTGAAGCTTTCTTT.

This clone came up once. The DNA for the CDR3 is TGTGCCAGCAGCTTTAGCAGTGAAGCTTTCTTT. This sequence encodes CASSFSSEAFF. V usage is TRBV5-4 and J usage is TRBJ1-1; D unclear. CDR1 and CDR2 from the germline V gene are SGHNT and YYREEE (reference sequence). The length of the CDR3 is 11 residues. V was pared by 2 bases and J by 7 bases, with 6 bases between.

V and J are TRBV7-2 and TRBJ1-2; D is ambiguous. Germline V gives CDR1 SGHTA, CDR2 FQGNSA. Trimming removed 1 base at V and 6 bases at J, with 12 bases between. The CDR3 is 14 amino acids. The CDR3 reads CASSLVPGLDGYTF. CDR3 in DNA: TGTGCCAGCAGCTTAGTTCCCGGGTTAGATGGCTACACCTTC.

J is TRBJ1-2 and V is TRBV10-3; 9 bases agree with TRBD1. Unmatched junction bases numbered 5, after V lost 4 bases and J lost 8 bases. This CDR3 comprises 13 residues. CDR1 and CDR2 from the germline V gene are ENHRY and SYGVKD. The CDR3 is CAISGRTGVGYTF. Written as DNA, the CDR3 is TGTGCCATCAGTGGTAGGACAGGGGTCGGCTACACCTTC.

The chain has TRBV28 and TRBJ2-1; 14 positions agree with TRBD2. J was trimmed by 15 bases and V by 8 bases; bases with no gene match: 9. Germline CDR1 is MDHEN and CDR2 is SYDVKM. The CDR3 is 13 residues long. For the CDR3, the DNA is TGTGCCAGCTATAAGGGACTAGCGGGAGCGGGGTTCTTC. Encoded protein: CASYKGLAGAGFF.

The gene calls are TRBV25-1 and TRBJ2-3; TRBD2 aligns across 10 bases. Germline V CDR1 and CDR2: MGHDK, SYGVNS. The junction had 0 bases not matched to a gene; V was cut back by 5 bases and J by 1 base. The CDR3 is 14 amino acids. As DNA, the CDR3 is TGTGCCAGCAGTACTAGCGGGGGCACAGATACGCAGTATTTT. This translates into CASSTSGGTDTQYF.

The V and J genes are TRBV5-1 and TRBJ2-7, with 10 bases aligning to TRBD1. V dropped 4 bases and J dropped 2; count of bases not matched to a gene: 9. Germline V gene lookup returns CDR1 SGHRS and CDR2 YFSETQ. The CDR3 sequence is 16 residues long. The CDR3, as DNA: TGCGCCAGCAGCCCACTGGGACAGGGGAGGGCCTACGAGCAGTACTTC. Amino acids: CASSPLGQGRAYEQYF. Together with reference TRBV5-1 and TRBJ2-7, the CDR3 gives the full variable domain: KAGVTQTPRYLIKTRGQQVTLSCSPISGHRSVSWYQQTPGQGLQFLFEYFSETQRNKGNFPGRFSGRQFSNSRSEMNVSTLELGDSALYLCASSPLGQGRAYEQYFGPGTRLTVT.